One sample yielded the 14 T cell receptor beta chains listed below, sequenced in a study of blood T cell repertoires in COVID-19. Repertoires were generated with immunoSEQ multiplex PCR, while TCRdb's copy carries only in-frame clones and drops some. In the table there are 80,000 to 100,000 clones, about 90% of which are singletons. Sequenced material: peripheral blood. These receptors originate from a woman in her 50s with active or convalescent COVID-19.

The V and J genes are TRBV6-2 or TRBV6-3 and TRBJ2-6; maybe TRBD2 (5 bases). The CDR3 has 19 residues. Trimming pared 0 bases from V and 0 bases from J, leaving 15 bases between. The germline CDR1 and CDR2 sequences are MNHEY and SVGEGT. CDR3 residues: CASSYSTRVIDSGANVLTF. The DNA for the CDR3 is TGTGCCAGCAGTTACTCGACGAGGGTCATTGACTCTGGGGCCAACGTCCTGACTTTC.

The CDR3 bases are TGTGCCAGCAGGACGAGCGGGGGGTTTAACAATGAGCAGTTCTTC. Protein: CASRTSGGFNNEQFF. The chain employs TRBV11-2 and TRBJ2-1; 9 positions match TRBD2. Germline V gene sequence: CDR1 SGHAT, CDR2 FQNNGV. The junction had 8 bases not matched to a gene; V was cut back by 6 bases and J by 5 bases. This CDR3 has 15 amino acids.

In regard to this clone: At the DNA level, this CDR3 is encoded by other sequences in the same sample as well. The V gene is TRBV5-1, the J gene TRBJ2-3, with 7 bases matching TRBD2. V was clipped by 2 bases and J by 0 bases; unmatched bases: 3. Germline-derived CDR1 and CDR2 are SGHRS and YFSETQ. This CDR3 is built from 15 residues. CDR3 residues: CASSLAGTSTDTQYF. In nucleotides, the CDR3 is TGCGCCAGCAGCTTAGCGGGGACTAGCACAGATACGCAGTATTTT.

This chain joins TRBV19 and TRBJ1-1; D is unclear. CDR3 length equals 14 residues. Trimming removed 5 bases at V and 1 base at J, with 11 bases between. CDR1 is LNHDA and CDR2 is SQIVND in the germline V gene (reference sequence). The CDR3 region has the DNA TGTGCCAGTAGTCTTTACATGCAGAACACTGAAGCTTTCTTT. Amino acid sequence: CASSLYMQNTEAFF.

The chain links TRBV7-2 to TRBJ1-1, with D possibly TRBD1 on 5 matching bases. With 4 bases removed from V and 3 bases from J, the gap between germline ends came to 9 bases. The CDR3 extends over 13 amino acids. Germline assignment: CDR1 SGHTA and CDR2 FQGNSA. Written as DNA, the CDR3 is TGTGCCAGCAGCTCATTCAGGGACACTGAAGCTTTCTTT. It yields the protein CASSSFRDTEAFF.

The CDR3 here is CASSNKQGLNTEAFF. In DNA, the CDR3 is TGCGCCAGCAGCAACAAACAGGGGTTGAACACTGAAGCTTTCTTT. The rearrangement links TRBV5-1 to TRBJ1-1, with TRBD1 matching 7 bases. J lost 0 bases, V lost 4 bases, and 6 bases had no gene match. The CDR3 runs 15 residues. Per the germline V gene, CDR1 is SGHRS and CDR2 is YFSETQ.

This clone has just one count. The chain is built from TRBV29-1 and TRBJ1-2; 9 positions match TRBD1. This CDR3 has 15 amino acids. V lost 2 bases to trimming and J lost 4 bases; unmatched junction nucleotides: 8. In germline, CDR1 is SQVTM, CDR2 ANQGSEA. The CDR3 DNA follows: TGCAGCGTTGAACCCAGACAGGGGGTAGTCTATGGCTACACCTTC. Translating it yields CSVEPRQGVVYGYTF.

The table lists this clone with a count of one. V is TRBV7-8 and J is TRBJ1-3, with D perhaps matching TRBD1 (5 bases). V lost 5 bases and J lost 0, with 11 bases in between. The CDR3 runs 15 residues. Germline loops: CDR1 SGHVS, CDR2 FQNEAQ. The CDR3 DNA follows: TGTGCCAGCAGCGAGCCAGGGCGCTCTGGAAACACCATATATTTT. Its translation is CASSEPGRSGNTIYF.

CDR3 sequence: CASSLFGGYEQYF. CDR3 sequence (DNA): TGTGCCAGCAGCCTCTTCGGGGGGTACGAGCAGTACTTC. The J gene is TRBJ2-7, the V gene TRBV7-2; 7 bases fit TRBD2. With V trimmed by 5 bases and J by 4 bases, 5 bases remained unmatched. The germline V gene encodes CDR1 SGHTA and CDR2 FQGNSA. The CDR3 extends over 13 amino acids.

The rearrangement joins TRBV6-5 to TRBJ2-3; 13 bases line up with TRBD2. CDR3 length: 15 residues. V gave up 8 bases and J gave up 3 bases; unmatched junction bases: 5. Germline lookup yields CDR1 MNHEY and CDR2 SVGAGI. The CDR3 DNA follows: TGTGCCAGCGGGACTAGCGGGGCCACAACAGATACGCAGTATTTT. It codes for CASGTSGATTDTQYF.

V is TRBV4-2 and J is TRBJ2-4, with TRBD1 matching over 7 bases. V lost 0 bases and J lost 0; bases outside the gene matches: 11. The CDR3 spans 19 residues. Germline V gene data show CDR1 as LGHNA and CDR2 as YNFKEQ. The CDR3 bases are TGTGCCAGCAGCCAAGATGAAAGGGACAGCGATCTAGCCAAAAACATTCAGTACTTC. Its protein is CASSQDERDSDLAKNIQYF.

The chain employs TRBV3-1 (or the pseudogene TRBV3-2) and TRBJ1-4; no reliable D call. V lost 8 bases and J lost 5, with 9 bases in between. The germline gives CDR1 LGHDT, CDR2 YNNKEL (reference sequence). This CDR3 comprises 12 residues. This CDR3 is CASQGGNEKLFF. In DNA form, the CDR3 reads TGTGCCAGCCAAGGAGGAAATGAAAAACTGTTTTTT.

Here the CDR3 reads CASSFRLPGDYGYTF. In nucleotides, the CDR3 is TGTGCCAGCAGCTTCCGACTGCCAGGGGACTATGGCTACACCTTC. The chain is built from TRBV7-2 and TRBJ1-2, with D possibly TRBD1 on 6 matching bases. V lost 3 bases and J lost 3, with 14 bases in between. Germline V CDR1 and CDR2: SGHTA, FQGNSA. The CDR3 spans 15 residues.

The CDR3 spells CATSDSRGDYGYTF. DNA of the CDR3: TGTGCCACCAGTGATTCGCGGGGGGACTATGGCTACACCTTC. The chain combines TRBV24-1 with TRBJ1-2, with D perhaps matching TRBD1 (5 bases). The CDR3 spans 14 residues. The V and J ends lost 2 bases and 3 bases respectively, with 9 bases between them. The germline V gene encodes CDR1 KGHDR and CDR2 SFDVKD.